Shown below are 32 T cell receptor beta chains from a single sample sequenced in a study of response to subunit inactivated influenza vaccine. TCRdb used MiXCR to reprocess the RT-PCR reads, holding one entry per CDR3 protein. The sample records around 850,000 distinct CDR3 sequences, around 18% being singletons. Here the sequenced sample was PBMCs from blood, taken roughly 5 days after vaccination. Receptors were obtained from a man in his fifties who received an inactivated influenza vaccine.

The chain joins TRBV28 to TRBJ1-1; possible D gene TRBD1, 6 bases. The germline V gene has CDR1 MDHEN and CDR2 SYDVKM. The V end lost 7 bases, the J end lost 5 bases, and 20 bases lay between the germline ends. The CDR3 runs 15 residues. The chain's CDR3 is CASNPYSGARTEAFF. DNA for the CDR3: TGTGCCAGCAACCCATACTCGGGGGCGAGGACTGAAGCTTTCTTT.

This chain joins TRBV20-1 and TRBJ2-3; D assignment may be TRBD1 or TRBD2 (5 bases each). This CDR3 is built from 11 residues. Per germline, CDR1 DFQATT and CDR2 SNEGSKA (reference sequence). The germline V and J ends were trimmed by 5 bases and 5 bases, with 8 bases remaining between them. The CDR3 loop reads CSAERGDTQYF. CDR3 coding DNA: TGCAGTGCTGAGAGGGGAGATACGCAGTATTTT.

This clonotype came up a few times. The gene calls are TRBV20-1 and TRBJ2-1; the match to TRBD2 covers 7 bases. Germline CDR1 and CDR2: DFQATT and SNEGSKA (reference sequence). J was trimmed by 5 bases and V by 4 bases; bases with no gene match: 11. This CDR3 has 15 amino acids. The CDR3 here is CSATPGLPTDNEQFF. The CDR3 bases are TGCAGTGCTACCCCGGGACTACCAACCGACAATGAGCAGTTCTTC.

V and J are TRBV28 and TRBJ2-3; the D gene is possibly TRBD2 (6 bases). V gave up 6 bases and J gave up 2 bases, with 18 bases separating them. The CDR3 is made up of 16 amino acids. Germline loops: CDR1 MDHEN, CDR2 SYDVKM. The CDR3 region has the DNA TGTGCCAGCAGAAACCCGGGACTGACCCTCACAGATACGCAGTATTTT. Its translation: CASRNPGLTLTDTQYF.

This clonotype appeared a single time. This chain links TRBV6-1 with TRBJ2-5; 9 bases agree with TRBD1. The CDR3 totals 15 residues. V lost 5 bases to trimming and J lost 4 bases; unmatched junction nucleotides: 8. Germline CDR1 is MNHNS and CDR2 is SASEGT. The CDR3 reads CASSRRRTGVETQYF. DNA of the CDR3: TGTGCCAGCAGTCGACGCCGGACAGGGGTAGAGACCCAGTACTTC.

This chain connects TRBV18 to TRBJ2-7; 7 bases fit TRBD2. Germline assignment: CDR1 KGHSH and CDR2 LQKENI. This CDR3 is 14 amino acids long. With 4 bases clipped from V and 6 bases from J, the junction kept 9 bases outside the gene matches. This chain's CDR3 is CASSRAGRGGEQYF. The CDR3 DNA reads TGTGCCAGCTCACGAGCGGGGAGGGGAGGCGAGCAGTACTTC.

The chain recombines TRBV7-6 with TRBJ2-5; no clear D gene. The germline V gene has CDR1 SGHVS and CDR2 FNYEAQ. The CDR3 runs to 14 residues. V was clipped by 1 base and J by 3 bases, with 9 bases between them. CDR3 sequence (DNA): TGTGCCAGCAGCTTAGGGGGAAATGAAGAGACCCAGTACTTC. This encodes CASSLGGNEETQYF. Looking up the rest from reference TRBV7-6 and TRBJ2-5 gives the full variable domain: GAGVSQSPRYKVTKRGQDVALRCDPISGHVSLYWYRQALGQGPEFLTYFNYEAQQDKSGLPNDRFSAERPEGSISTLTIQRTEQRDSAMYRCASSLGGNEETQYFGPGTRLLVL.

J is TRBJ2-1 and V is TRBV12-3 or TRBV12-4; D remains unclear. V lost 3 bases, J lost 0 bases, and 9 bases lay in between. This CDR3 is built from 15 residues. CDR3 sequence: CASSFSTISYNEQFF. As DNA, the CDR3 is TGTGCCAGCAGTTTTTCCACTATCTCCTACAATGAGCAGTTCTTC.

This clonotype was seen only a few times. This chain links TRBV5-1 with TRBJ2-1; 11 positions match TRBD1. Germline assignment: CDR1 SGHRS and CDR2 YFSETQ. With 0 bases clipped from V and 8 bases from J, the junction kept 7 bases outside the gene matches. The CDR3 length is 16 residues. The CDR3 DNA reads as TGCGCCAGCAGCTTGGGACGGACAGGGGGCTTCGATGAGCAGTTCTTC. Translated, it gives CASSLGRTGGFDEQFF.

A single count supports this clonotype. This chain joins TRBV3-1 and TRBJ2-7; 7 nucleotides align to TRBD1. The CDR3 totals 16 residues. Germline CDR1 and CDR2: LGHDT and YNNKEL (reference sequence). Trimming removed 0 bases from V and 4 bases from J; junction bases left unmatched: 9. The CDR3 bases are TGTGCCAGCAGCCAAGATAAGGGGGCGCTAAGGTACGAGCAGTACTTC. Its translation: CASSQDKGALRYEQYF.

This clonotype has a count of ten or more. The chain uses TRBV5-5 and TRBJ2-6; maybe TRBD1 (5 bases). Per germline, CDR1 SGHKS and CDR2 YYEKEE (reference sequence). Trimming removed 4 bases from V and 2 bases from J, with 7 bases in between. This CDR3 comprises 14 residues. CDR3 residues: CASSRTTGANVLTF. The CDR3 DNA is TGTGCCAGCAGCCGGACAACTGGGGCCAACGTCCTGACTTTC.

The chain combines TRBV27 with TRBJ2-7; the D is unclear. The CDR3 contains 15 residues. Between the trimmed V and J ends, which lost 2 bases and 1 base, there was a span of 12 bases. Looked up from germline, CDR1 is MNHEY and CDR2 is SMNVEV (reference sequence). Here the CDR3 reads CASSLTEAQSYEQYF. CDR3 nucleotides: TGTGCCAGCAGTTTAACAGAGGCCCAATCCTACGAGCAGTACTTC.

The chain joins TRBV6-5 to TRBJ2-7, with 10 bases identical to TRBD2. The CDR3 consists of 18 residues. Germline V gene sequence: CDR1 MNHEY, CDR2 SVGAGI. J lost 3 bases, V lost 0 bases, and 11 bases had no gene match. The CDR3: CASSYSSSSGGLIYEQYF. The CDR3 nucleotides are TGTGCCAGCAGTTACTCGTCCTCTAGCGGGGGCCTAATCTACGAGCAGTACTTC.

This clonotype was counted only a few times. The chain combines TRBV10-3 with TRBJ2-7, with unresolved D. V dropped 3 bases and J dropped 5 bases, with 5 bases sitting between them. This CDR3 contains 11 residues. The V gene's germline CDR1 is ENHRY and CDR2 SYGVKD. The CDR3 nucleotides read TGTGCCATCAGTGACGGCCACGAGCAGTACTTC. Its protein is CAISDGHEQYF.

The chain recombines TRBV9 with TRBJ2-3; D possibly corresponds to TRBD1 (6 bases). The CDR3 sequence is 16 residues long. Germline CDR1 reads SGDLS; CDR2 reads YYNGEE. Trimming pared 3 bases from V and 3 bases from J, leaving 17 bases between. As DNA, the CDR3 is TGTGCCAGCAGCGAACAGGGCGGAGTAGGGACAGATACGCAGTATTTT. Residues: CASSEQGGVGTDTQYF.

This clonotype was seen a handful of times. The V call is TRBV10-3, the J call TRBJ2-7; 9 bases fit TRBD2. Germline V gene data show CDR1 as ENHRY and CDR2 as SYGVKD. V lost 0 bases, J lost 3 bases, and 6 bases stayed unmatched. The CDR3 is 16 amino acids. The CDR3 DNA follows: TGTGCCATCAGTGAGTCAGTAGCGGGAGTGGGCTACGAGCAGTACTTC. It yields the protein CAISESVAGVGYEQYF.

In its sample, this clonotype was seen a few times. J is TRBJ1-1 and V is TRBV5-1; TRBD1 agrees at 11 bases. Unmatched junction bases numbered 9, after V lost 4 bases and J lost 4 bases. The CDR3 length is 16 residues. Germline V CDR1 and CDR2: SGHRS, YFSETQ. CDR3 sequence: CASSTGQGARGTEAFF. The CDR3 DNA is TGCGCCAGCAGCACCGGACAGGGGGCTAGGGGCACTGAAGCTTTCTTT.

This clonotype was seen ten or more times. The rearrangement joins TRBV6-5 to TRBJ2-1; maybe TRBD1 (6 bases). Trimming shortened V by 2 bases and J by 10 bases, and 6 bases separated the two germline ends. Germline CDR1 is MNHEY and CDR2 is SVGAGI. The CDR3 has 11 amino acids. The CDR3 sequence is CASSYGQEQFF. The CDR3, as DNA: TGTGCCAGCAGTTACGGACAGGAGCAGTTCTTC.

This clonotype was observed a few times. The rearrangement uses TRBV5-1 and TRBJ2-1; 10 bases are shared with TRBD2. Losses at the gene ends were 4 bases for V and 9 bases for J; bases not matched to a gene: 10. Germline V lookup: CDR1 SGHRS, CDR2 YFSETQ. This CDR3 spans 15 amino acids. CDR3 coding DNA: TGCGCCAGCAGCGGGCAGCGGGGGGGAAATGTTGAGCAGTTCTTC. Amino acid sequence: CASSGQRGGNVEQFF.

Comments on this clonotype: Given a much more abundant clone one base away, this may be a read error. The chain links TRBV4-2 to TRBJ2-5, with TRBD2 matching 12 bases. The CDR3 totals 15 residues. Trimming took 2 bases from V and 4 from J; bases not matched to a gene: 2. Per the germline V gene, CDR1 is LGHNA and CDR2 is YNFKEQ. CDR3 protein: CASSQPGLAGETQYF. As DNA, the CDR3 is TGTGCCAGCAGCCAACCGGGACTAGCGGGAGAGACCCAGTACTTC.

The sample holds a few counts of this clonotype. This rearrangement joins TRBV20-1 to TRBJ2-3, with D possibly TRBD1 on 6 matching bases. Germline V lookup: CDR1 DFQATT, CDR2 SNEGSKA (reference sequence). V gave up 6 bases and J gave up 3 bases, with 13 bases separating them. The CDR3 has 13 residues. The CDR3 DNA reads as TGCAGTGCACCCTGGGGGCCAACAGATACGCAGTATTTT. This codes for CSAPWGPTDTQYF.

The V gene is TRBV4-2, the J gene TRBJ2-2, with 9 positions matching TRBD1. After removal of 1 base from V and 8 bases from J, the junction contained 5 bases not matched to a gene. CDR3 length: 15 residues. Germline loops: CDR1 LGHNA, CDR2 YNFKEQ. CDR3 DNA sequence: TGTGCCAGCAGCCAAGGGGACAGGGTAACGGGGGAGCTGTTTTTT. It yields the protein CASSQGDRVTGELFF.

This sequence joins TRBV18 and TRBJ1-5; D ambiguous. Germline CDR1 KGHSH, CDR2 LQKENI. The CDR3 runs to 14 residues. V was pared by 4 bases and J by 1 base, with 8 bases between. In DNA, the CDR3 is TGTGCCAGCTCACTTTCGGACAGCAATCAGCCCCAGCATTTT. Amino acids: CASSLSDSNQPQHF.

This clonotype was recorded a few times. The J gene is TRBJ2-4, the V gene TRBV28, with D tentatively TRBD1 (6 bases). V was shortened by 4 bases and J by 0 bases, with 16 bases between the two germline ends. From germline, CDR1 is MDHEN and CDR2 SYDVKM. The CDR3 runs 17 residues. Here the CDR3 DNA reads TGTGCCAGCAGTTCCACGAGATCAGGGGAAGCCAAAAACATTCAGTACTTC. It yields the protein CASSSTRSGEAKNIQYF.

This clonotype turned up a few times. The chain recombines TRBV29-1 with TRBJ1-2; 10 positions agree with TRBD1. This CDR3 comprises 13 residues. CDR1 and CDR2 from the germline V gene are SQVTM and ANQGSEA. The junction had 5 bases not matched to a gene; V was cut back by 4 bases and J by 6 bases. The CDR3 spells CSVGGTGVHGYTF. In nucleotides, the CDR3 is TGCAGCGTTGGCGGGACAGGGGTCCATGGCTACACCTTC. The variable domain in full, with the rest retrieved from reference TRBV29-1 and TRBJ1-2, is SAVISQKPSRDICQRGTSLTIQCQVDSQVTMMFWYRQQPGQSLTLIATANQGSEATYESGFVIDKFPISRPNLTFSTLTVSNMSPEDSSIYLCSVGGTGVHGYTFGSGTRLTVV.

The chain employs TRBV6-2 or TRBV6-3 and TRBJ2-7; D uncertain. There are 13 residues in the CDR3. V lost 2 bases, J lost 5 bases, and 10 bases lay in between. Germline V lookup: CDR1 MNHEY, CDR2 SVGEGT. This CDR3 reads CASSYVGFHEQYF. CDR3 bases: TGTGCCAGCAGTTACGTGGGATTCCACGAGCAGTACTTC.

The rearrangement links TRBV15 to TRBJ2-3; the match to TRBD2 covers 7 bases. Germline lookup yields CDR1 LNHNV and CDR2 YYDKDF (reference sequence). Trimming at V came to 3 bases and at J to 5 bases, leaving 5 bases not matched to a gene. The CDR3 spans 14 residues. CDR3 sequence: CATSRGTIKDTQYF. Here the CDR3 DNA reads TGTGCCACCAGCAGGGGGACTATAAAAGATACGCAGTATTTT.

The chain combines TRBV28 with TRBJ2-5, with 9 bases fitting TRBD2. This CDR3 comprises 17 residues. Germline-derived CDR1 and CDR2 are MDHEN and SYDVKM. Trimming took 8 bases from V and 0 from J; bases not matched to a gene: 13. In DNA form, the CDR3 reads TGTGCCAGCGTGCGGGGGGGTAGGGCTTGGTACCAAGAGACCCAGTACTTC. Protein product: CASVRGGRAWYQETQYF.

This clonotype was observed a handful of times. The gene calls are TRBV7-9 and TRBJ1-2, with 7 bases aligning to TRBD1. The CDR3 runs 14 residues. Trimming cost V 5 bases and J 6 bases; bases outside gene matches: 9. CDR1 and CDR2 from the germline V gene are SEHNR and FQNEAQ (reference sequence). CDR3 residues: CASSPRDRQNGYTF. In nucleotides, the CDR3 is TGTGCCAGCAGCCCGAGGGACAGACAAAATGGCTACACCTTC.

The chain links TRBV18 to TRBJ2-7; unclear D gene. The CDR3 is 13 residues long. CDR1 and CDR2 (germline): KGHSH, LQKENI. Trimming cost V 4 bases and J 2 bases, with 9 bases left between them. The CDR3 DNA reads TGTGCCAGCTCACAAAGACAAGCCTACGAGCAGTACTTC. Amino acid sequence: CASSQRQAYEQYF.

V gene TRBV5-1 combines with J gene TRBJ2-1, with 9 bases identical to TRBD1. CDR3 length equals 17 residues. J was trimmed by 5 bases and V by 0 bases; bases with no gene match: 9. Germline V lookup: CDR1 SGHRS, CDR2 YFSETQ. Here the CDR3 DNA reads TGCGCCAGCAGCTTGGCTAACCCGGGACAGGGCCACAATGAGCAGTTCTTC. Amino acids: CASSLANPGQGHNEQFF.

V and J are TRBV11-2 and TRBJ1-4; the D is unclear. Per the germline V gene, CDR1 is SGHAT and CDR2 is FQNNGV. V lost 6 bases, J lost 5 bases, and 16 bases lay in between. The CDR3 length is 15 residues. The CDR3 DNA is TGTGCCAGCAGTTCCCGCCCCCTATCCAATGAAAAACTGTTTTTT. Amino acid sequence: CASSSRPLSNEKLFF.